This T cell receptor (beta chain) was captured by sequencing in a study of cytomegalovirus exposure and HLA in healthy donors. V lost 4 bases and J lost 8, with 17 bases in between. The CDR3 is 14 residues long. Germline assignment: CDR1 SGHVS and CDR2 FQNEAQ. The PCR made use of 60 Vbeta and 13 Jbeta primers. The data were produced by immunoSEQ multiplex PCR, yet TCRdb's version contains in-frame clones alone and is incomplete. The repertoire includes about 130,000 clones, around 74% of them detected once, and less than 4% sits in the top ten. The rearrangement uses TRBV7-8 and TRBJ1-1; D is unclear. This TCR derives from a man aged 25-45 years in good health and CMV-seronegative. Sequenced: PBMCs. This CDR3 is CASSSNALGVEAFF. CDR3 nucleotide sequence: TGTGCCAGCAGCTCAAATGCGCTCGGTGTCGAAGCTTTCTTT.